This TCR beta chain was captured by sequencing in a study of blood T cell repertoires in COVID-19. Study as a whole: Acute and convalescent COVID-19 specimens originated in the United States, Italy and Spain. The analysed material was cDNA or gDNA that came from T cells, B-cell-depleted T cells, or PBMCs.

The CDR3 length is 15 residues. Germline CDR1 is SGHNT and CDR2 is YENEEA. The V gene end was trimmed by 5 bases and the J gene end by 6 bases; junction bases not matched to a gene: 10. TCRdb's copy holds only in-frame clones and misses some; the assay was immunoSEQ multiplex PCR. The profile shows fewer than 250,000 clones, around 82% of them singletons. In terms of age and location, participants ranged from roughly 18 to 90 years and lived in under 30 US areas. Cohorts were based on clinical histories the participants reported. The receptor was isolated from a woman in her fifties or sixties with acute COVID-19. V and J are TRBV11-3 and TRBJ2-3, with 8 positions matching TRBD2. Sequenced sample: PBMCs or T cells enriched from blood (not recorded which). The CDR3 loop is CASSQGLVRFDTQYF. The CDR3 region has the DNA TGTGCCAGCAGCCAGGGACTAGTCCGTTTTGATACGCAGTATTTT.